The 10 T cell receptor beta chains listed next were all sequenced from one sample in a study of blood T cell repertoires in COVID-19. The assay was immunoSEQ multiplex PCR, and TCRdb's table has in-frame clones only and misses some. The data hold some 65,000 clones, with about 94% observed a single time. The material sequenced was peripheral blood. These receptor sequences come from a man between 65 and 85 years old with active COVID-19.

A single count supports this clone. This chain connects TRBV6-1 to TRBJ1-1, with D unresolved. V lost 2 bases to trimming and J lost 1 base, with 2 bases between them. CDR1 and CDR2 (germline): MNHNS, SASEGT. This CDR3 contains 12 residues. CDR3 sequence reads: CASSERNTEAFF. The CDR3 nucleotides are TGTGCCAGCAGTGAACGGAACACTGAAGCTTTCTTT.

The J gene is TRBJ2-1, the V gene TRBV9; TRBD1 aligns across 9 bases. In germline, CDR1 is SGDLS, CDR2 YYNGEE. The CDR3 totals 15 residues. V lost 0 bases to trimming and J lost 2 bases; unmatched junction nucleotides: 0. CDR3 in amino acids: CASSVGTGAYNEQFF. The DNA of the CDR3 is TGTGCCAGCAGCGTAGGGACAGGGGCCTACAATGAGCAGTTCTTC.

This chain uses TRBV6-5 with TRBJ2-7, with 9 bases that match TRBD1. Germline V gene sequence: CDR1 MNHEY, CDR2 SVGAGI. The CDR3 extends over 13 amino acids. V trimming: 5 bases; J trimming: 5 bases; junction bases outside the gene matches: 4. The CDR3 DNA is TGTGCCAGCAGTACCGGGACAGGGAACGAGCAGTACGTC. Amino acid sequence: CASSTGTGNEQYV.

This clone has a single count. The chain carries TRBV2 and TRBJ2-2, with 8 bases aligning to TRBD1. The CDR3 runs to 14 residues. The V and J ends lost 7 bases and 13 bases, in that order; junction bases with no gene match: 14. Germline V gene lookup returns CDR1 SNHLY and CDR2 FYNNEI. The CDR3 spells CASTWTGSQTGLFF. CDR3 in DNA: TGTGCCAGCACCTGGACAGGGAGCCAGACCGGGCTGTTTTTT.

The chain combines TRBV10-1 with TRBJ1-5; the match to TRBD1 covers 9 bases. The germline CDR1 and CDR2 sequences are WNHNN and SYGVQD (reference sequence). With V trimmed by 6 bases and J by 6 bases, 0 bases remained unmatched. The CDR3 totals 12 residues. In DNA form, the CDR3 reads TGCGCCAGCAGGACAGGGGGTCAGCCCCAGCATTTT. This translates into CASRTGGQPQHF.

The genes are TRBV19 and TRBJ1-2; 7 bases agree with TRBD1. Trimming took 7 bases from V and 4 from J; bases not matched to a gene: 6. The CDR3 is 13 amino acids. Germline V gene sequence: CDR1 LNHDA, CDR2 SQIVND (reference sequence). CDR3 sequence: CASTNSGGYGYTF. The DNA for the CDR3 is TGTGCCAGTACTAACTCAGGGGGCTATGGCTACACCTTC.

J is TRBJ2-2 and V is TRBV27; 12 bases fit TRBD1. V lost 6 bases, J lost 6 bases, and 8 bases stayed unmatched. This CDR3 region has 16 residues. Germline-derived CDR1 and CDR2 are MNHEY and SMNVEV (reference sequence). The DNA of the CDR3 is TGTGCCAGCAGCAACCCCGGGACAGGGGGCCCCGGGGAGCTGTTTTTT. This codes for CASSNPGTGGPGELFF.

This clone was found once. This sequence joins TRBV5-1 and TRBJ2-6; maybe TRBD1 (6 bases). Germline V lookup: CDR1 SGHRS, CDR2 YFSETQ. This CDR3 spans 17 amino acids. V shed 0 bases and J shed 3 bases, with 13 bases lying between them. CDR3 amino acids: CASSLDGQGSGANVLTF. The CDR3 bases are TGCGCCAGCAGCTTGGATGGCCAGGGGAGTGGGGCCAACGTCCTGACTTTC.

The gene calls are TRBV5-1 and TRBJ2-1; 7 bases map to TRBD2. V dropped 4 bases and J dropped 0; count of bases not matched to a gene: 4. Germline-derived CDR1 and CDR2 are SGHRS and YFSETQ. The CDR3 is made up of 15 amino acids. The CDR3 here is CASSPGGGSYNEQFF. The CDR3 nucleotides are TGCGCCAGCAGCCCGGGCGGGGGCTCCTACAATGAGCAGTTCTTC.

The rearrangement joins TRBV7-9 to TRBJ1-4; D is perhaps TRBD1 (6 bases). V was trimmed by 4 bases and J by 8 bases, leaving 17 bases between them. CDR1 and CDR2 from the germline V gene are SEHNR and FQNEAQ (reference sequence). The CDR3 is 15 amino acids. CDR3 sequence: CASSSVGTPGEKLFF. The CDR3 bases are TGTGCCAGCAGCTCCGTCGGGACACCGGGGGAAAAACTGTTTTTT. The whole variable domain, filled in from reference TRBV7-9 and TRBJ1-4, reads DTGVSQNPRHKITKRGQNVTFRCDPISEHNRLYWYRQTLGQGPEFLTYFQNEAQLEKSRLLSDRFSAERPKGSFSTLEIQRTEQGDSAMYLCASSSVGTPGEKLFFGSGTQLSVL.